Below, one TCR beta chain is given with its context. Its antigen is currently unknown. The germline gives CDR1 SGHNT, CDR2 YYREEE (reference sequence). This CDR3 has 12 amino acids. The V end was cut by 1 base, the J end by 5 bases, with 6 bases between. Unique molecular identifiers (one per individual cDNA molecule) were attached. TCRdb called the 5' RACE reads again in MiXCR, with one record for every CDR3 protein. The repertoire consists of some 82,000 distinct CDR3 sequences, with around 6% occurring once and the leading ten covering roughly 8.1%. The sample is drawn from a study of early T cells in non-severe SARS-CoV-2 infection. General observations from the study: VDJdb-based matching was biased toward anti-spike CD8 responses and missed private and CD4 specificities.

V gene TRBV5-4 combines with J gene TRBJ2-5; D is ambiguous. This receptor was taken from an adult who was a healthcare worker with PCR-confirmed SARS-CoV-2 infection or an uninfected control (not recorded which). Input material: whole blood. The CDR3 region has the DNA TGTGCCAGCAGCTTGCCTGGGGAGACCCAGTACTTC. Amino acids: CASSLPGETQYF.